This record covers a single T cell receptor (beta chain). This specimen belongs to a study of blood T cell repertoires in COVID-19. Whole-study context: Both acute and convalescent COVID-19 samples were obtained from the United States, Italy and Spain. The cDNA or gDNA used as material had been derived from T cells, B-cell-depleted T cells, or PBMCs.

With V trimmed by 10 bases and J by 7 bases, 14 bases remained unmatched. CDR3 length equals 15 residues. The germline V gene encodes CDR1 MRHNA and CDR2 SNTAGT. Original processing methods: Researchers report that nucleated cell counts were estimated from reference gene primer amplification. TCRdb's copy holds only in-frame clones and misses some; the assay was immunoSEQ multiplex PCR. The V and J calls and the clone size are those of that table, but D and trimming were determined from the DNA. The sample yields 60,000 to 95,000 clones, 87% seen once. The V and J genes are TRBV6-4 and TRBJ2-1; TRBD2 matches at 9 bases. Sequenced material: peripheral blood. The TCR sequence derives from a woman between 45 and 60 years old with acute or convalescent COVID-19. CDR3 amino acids: CATKREETSGNEQFF. The CDR3 coding sequence is TGTGCCACCAAAAGAGAGGAGACTAGCGGAAATGAGCAGTTCTTC.